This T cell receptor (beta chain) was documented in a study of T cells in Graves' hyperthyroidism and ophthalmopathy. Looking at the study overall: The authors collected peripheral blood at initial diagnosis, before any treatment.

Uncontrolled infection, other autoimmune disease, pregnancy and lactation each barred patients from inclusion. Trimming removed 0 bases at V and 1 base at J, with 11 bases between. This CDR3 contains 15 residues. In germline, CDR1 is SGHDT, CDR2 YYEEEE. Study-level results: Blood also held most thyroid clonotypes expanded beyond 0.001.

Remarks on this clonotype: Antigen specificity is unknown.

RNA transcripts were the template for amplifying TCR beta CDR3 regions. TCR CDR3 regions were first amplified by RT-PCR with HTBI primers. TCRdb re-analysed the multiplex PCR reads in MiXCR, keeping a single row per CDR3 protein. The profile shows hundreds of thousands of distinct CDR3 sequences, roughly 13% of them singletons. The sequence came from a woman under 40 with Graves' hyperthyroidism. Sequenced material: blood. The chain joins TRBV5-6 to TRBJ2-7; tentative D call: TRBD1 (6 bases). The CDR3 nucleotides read TGTGCCAGCAGCTTGGGATTGCAGGGGTCCTACGAGCAGTACTTC. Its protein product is CASSLGLQGSYEQYF.